Listed here are 32 T cell receptor beta chains from one sample, sequenced in a study of T-cell memory formation after mild COVID-19. Using its own MiXCR run on the 5' RACE reads, TCRdb lists one record per CDR3 protein. The table lists about 300,000 distinct CDR3 sequences, 15% to 20% of them singletons. Material for sequencing was PBMCs or a T cell subset sorted from them (not recorded which). These receptors all come from a man younger than 30 who had mild COVID-19 (a few samples of this study predate the infection). Cell type and time point are not known.

This clonotype was seen a few times. This chain connects TRBV20-1 to TRBJ1-5; D not certain. This CDR3 has 13 residues. V lost 3 bases, J lost 3 bases, and 9 bases lay in between. Germline CDR1 is DFQATT and CDR2 is SNEGSKA (reference sequence). CDR3 nucleotide sequence: TGCAGTGCTAGTGACCCGAACAATCAGCCCCAGCATTTT. Translation gives CSASDPNNQPQHF.

This clonotype was detected ten times or more. The V call is TRBV11-2, the J call TRBJ1-1; D gene ambiguous. The CDR3 is 14 residues long. Trimming left V 0 bases short and J 5 bases short, with 10 bases between. Germline loops: CDR1 SGHAT, CDR2 FQNNGV. Here the CDR3 DNA reads TGTGCCAGCAGCTTAGAGGCGGGAACAACTGAAGCTTTCTTT. This translates into CASSLEAGTTEAFF.

This clonotype was picked up a small number of times. The rearrangement uses TRBV5-1 and TRBJ2-5; D unclear. CDR1 and CDR2 (germline): SGHRS, YFSETQ. CDR3 length: 14 amino acids. V was shortened by 5 bases and J by 1 base, with 12 bases between the two germline ends. The CDR3 reads CASRRSQTQETQYF. CDR3 sequence (DNA): TGCGCCAGCAGAAGATCACAGACCCAAGAGACCCAGTACTTC.

The sample holds a few counts of this clonotype. The rearrangement links TRBV5-1 to TRBJ2-2; D possibly corresponds to TRBD1 (5 bases). The length of the CDR3 is 12 residues. V dropped 1 base and J dropped 11 bases, with 9 bases sitting between them. Germline CDR1 is SGHRS and CDR2 is YFSETQ. This chain's CDR3 is CASSLNQGELFF. CDR3 bases: TGCGCCAGCAGCTTGAACCAGGGCGAGCTGTTTTTT.

The chain is built from TRBV6-2 or TRBV6-3 and TRBJ2-3, with D possibly being TRBD1 or TRBD2 (5 bases each). This CDR3 spans 15 amino acids. The germline V gene encodes CDR1 MNHEY and CDR2 SVGEGT. V lost 4 bases and J lost 0, with 11 bases in between. The CDR3 reads CASSWSRDSTDTQYF. The CDR3 DNA reads as TGTGCCAGCAGTTGGTCCAGGGACAGCACAGATACGCAGTATTTT.

This clonotype occurred a few times. The chain joins TRBV12-3 or TRBV12-4 to TRBJ2-1, with 9 bases fitting TRBD2. This CDR3 region has 15 residues. V shed 2 bases and J 7 bases; nucleotides not matched to a gene: 6. The CDR3 DNA sequence: TGTGCCAGCAGTTTAAAGACTAGCGGCCGGAATGAGCAGTTCTTC. Amino acid sequence: CASSLKTSGRNEQFF.

The chain carries TRBV27 and TRBJ2-1; 7 bases agree with TRBD1. V trimming: 3 bases; J trimming: 9 bases; junction bases outside the gene matches: 8. This CDR3 is 14 amino acids long. Germline V gives CDR1 MNHEY, CDR2 SMNVEV (reference sequence). The CDR3 DNA reads as TGTGCCAGCAGTTTTAGGGGGCCCATCGGTGAGCAGTTCTTC. It encodes CASSFRGPIGEQFF.

The V call is TRBV19, the J call TRBJ2-1, with D hard to call. The CDR3 covers 11 residues. V dropped 5 bases and J dropped 8 bases, with 7 bases sitting between them. Germline CDR1 reads LNHDA; CDR2 reads SQIVND (reference sequence). CDR3 sequence (DNA): TGTGCCAGTAGTTGGGTCCATGAGCAGTTCTTC. This sequence encodes CASSWVHEQFF.

V gene TRBV24-1 combines with J gene TRBJ2-1; no reliable D call. This CDR3 has 14 amino acids. Trimming took 3 bases from V and 6 from J, leaving 11 bases between them. Germline CDR1 and CDR2: KGHDR and SFDVKD. In DNA form, the CDR3 reads TGTGCCACCAGTGATGCGGCTAGGGCCAATGAGCAGTTCTTC. Its translation is CATSDAARANEQFF.

The rearrangement joins TRBV5-1 to TRBJ1-5, with a possible D match to TRBD1 (5 bases). V lost 4 bases and J 6 bases, leaving 17 bases between the germline ends. CDR1 and CDR2 from the germline V gene are SGHRS and YFSETQ. This CDR3 spans 15 amino acids. For the CDR3, the DNA is TGCGCCAGCAGCCTCGGGACTCTCTCGAGTCAGCCCCAGCATTTT. Translating gives CASSLGTLSSQPQHF.

This clonotype appeared a few times. The V and J genes are TRBV4-2 and TRBJ2-7; D remains ambiguous. CDR3 length equals 14 residues. Germline CDR1 is LGHNA and CDR2 is YNFKEQ. V was trimmed by 0 bases and J by 3 bases, leaving 9 bases between them. This CDR3 reads CASSQDSGNYEQYV. CDR3 in DNA: TGTGCCAGCAGCCAAGACAGTGGAAACTACGAGCAGTACGTC.

This chain uses TRBV5-1 with TRBJ1-6; D uncertain. The ends were cut back, 4 bases at V and 0 bases at J, with 11 bases in the middle. Germline loops: CDR1 SGHRS, CDR2 YFSETQ. The CDR3 is 16 amino acids. CDR3 protein: CASSPRISSYNSPLHF. The CDR3 nucleotides are TGCGCCAGCAGCCCAAGGATAAGCTCCTATAATTCACCCCTCCACTTT.

This chain joins TRBV7-3 and TRBJ2-2; 9 bases agree with TRBD1. V lost 5 bases, J lost 0 bases, and 1 base stayed unmatched. This CDR3 contains 15 residues. In germline, CDR1 is SGHTA, CDR2 FQGTGA. The CDR3 loop is CASSTGGANTGELFF. CDR3 in DNA: TGTGCCAGCAGCACAGGGGGCGCGAACACCGGGGAGCTGTTTTTT.

In this sample, this clonotype turned up many times. The V call is TRBV24-1, the J call TRBJ2-2, with TRBD2 as a possible D gene (6 bases). Trimming took off 4 bases at V and 2 bases at J, with 7 bases between the two ends. The CDR3 extends over 14 amino acids. Per germline, CDR1 KGHDR and CDR2 SFDVKD. The CDR3 is CATSDGGNTGELFF. The CDR3 DNA follows: TGTGCCACCAGTGACGGGGGAAACACCGGGGAGCTGTTTTTT.

A few counts support this clonotype. The gene calls are TRBV5-6 and TRBJ2-2; D unclear. The length of the CDR3 is 13 residues. V gave up 5 bases and J gave up 1 base, with 6 bases separating them. From germline, CDR1 is SGHDT and CDR2 YYEEEE. The CDR3 DNA is TGTGCCAGCAGAGTCATGAACACCGGGGAGCTGTTTTTT. Translating gives CASRVMNTGELFF.

This clonotype has a handful of counts. The V gene is TRBV5-1, the J gene TRBJ1-1; no firm D call. The V end lost 0 bases, the J end lost 3 bases, and 12 bases lay between the germline ends. The CDR3 is 15 amino acids. Per the germline V gene, CDR1 is SGHRS and CDR2 is YFSETQ. The CDR3 here is CASSLGPSWDTEAFF. In DNA, the CDR3 is TGCGCCAGCAGCTTGGGCCCATCTTGGGACACTGAAGCTTTCTTT.

The rearrangement joins TRBV29-1 to TRBJ2-3; tentative D call: TRBD1 (6 bases). V gave up 6 bases and J gave up 3 bases, with 7 bases separating them. The CDR3 is 11 amino acids. The germline gives CDR1 SQVTM, CDR2 ANQGSEA. CDR3 sequence: CSVQGTDTQYF. Written as DNA, the CDR3 is TGCAGCGTGCAGGGGACAGATACGCAGTATTTT.

There are many counts of this clonotype. This chain connects TRBV6-2 or TRBV6-3 to TRBJ2-7; TRBD2 is a possible D gene (6 bases). The CDR3 spans 15 residues. Germline values: CDR1 MNHEY, CDR2 SVGEGT. V was clipped by 2 bases and J by 3 bases, with 14 bases between them. CDR3 protein: CASSYHHWEDYEQYV. DNA of the CDR3: TGTGCCAGCAGTTACCACCATTGGGAGGACTACGAGCAGTACGTC.

The chain links TRBV7-2 to TRBJ2-2; D unresolved. The CDR3 has 16 amino acids. Germline loops: CDR1 SGHTA, CDR2 FQGNSA. V lost 3 bases and J 0 bases, leaving 11 bases between the germline ends. CDR3 nucleotide sequence: TGTGCCAGCAGCTTTGGGAAGTCCTCGAACACCGGGGAGCTGTTTTTT. Encoded protein: CASSFGKSSNTGELFF.

The chain combines TRBV7-9 with TRBJ1-1; TRBD1 matches at 12 bases. The CDR3 is made up of 16 amino acids. The ends lost 6 bases at V and 6 bases at J; junction bases unmatched: 11. Germline V gene data show CDR1 as SEHNR and CDR2 as FQNEAQ (reference sequence). For the CDR3, the DNA is TGTGCCAGCAGGGGTTGGGGGGACAGGGGGCTGTCTGAAGCTTTCTTT. Its translation is CASRGWGDRGLSEAFF.

This rearrangement joins TRBV7-6 to TRBJ2-2; possible D gene TRBD1, 5 bases. CDR3 length: 15 amino acids. V lost 3 bases and J 2 bases, leaving 10 bases between the germline ends. CDR1 and CDR2 (germline): SGHVS, FNYEAQ. This chain's CDR3 is CASSFGHFNTGELFF. CDR3 DNA: TGTGCCAGCAGCTTTGGACACTTTAACACCGGGGAGCTGTTTTTT.

This rearrangement joins TRBV20-1 to TRBJ1-1; TRBD1 is a possible D gene (5 bases). Germline CDR1 reads DFQATT; CDR2 reads SNEGSKA (reference sequence). CDR3 length: 14 residues. The germline V and J ends were trimmed by 2 bases and 4 bases, with 14 bases remaining between them. CDR3 DNA: TGCAGTGCTAGACCGGGACGAGACGGCACTGAAGCTTTCTTT. It codes for CSARPGRDGTEAFF.

V and J are TRBV4-3 and TRBJ1-2; D is unresolved. This CDR3 has 14 residues. The V gene's germline CDR1 is LGHNA and CDR2 YSLEER. V lost 4 bases to trimming and J lost 3 bases, with 12 bases between them. CDR3 nucleotides: TGCGCCAGCAGCCCCAAGGACTCCGACTATGGCTACACCTTC. Translated: CASSPKDSDYGYTF.

This clonotype was picked up a small number of times. V usage is TRBV6-5 and J usage is TRBJ2-5; the match to TRBD1 covers 12 bases. With V trimmed by 6 bases and J by 5 bases, 13 bases remained unmatched. The CDR3 sequence is 17 residues long. The germline CDR1 and CDR2 sequences are MNHEY and SVGAGI. The CDR3: CASRLPGQGARAETQYF. CDR3 nucleotide sequence: TGTGCCAGCAGACTCCCGGGACAGGGGGCTAGGGCGGAGACCCAGTACTTC.

This chain uses TRBV7-9 with TRBJ2-3, with 11 nucleotides matching TRBD2. CDR3 length equals 14 residues. Germline V CDR1 and CDR2: SEHNR, FQNEAQ (reference sequence). J gave up 1 base and V 7 bases, and 1 base lay outside the gene matches. The DNA for the CDR3 is TGTGCCAGCAAACTAGCGGGGGGCACAGATACGCAGTATTTT. Amino acids: CASKLAGGTDTQYF.

This clonotype was picked up a small number of times. The chain recombines TRBV5-1 with TRBJ1-1, with D possibly matching TRBD1 (5 bases). V was trimmed by 3 bases and J by 0 bases, leaving 15 bases between them. Germline loops: CDR1 SGHRS, CDR2 YFSETQ. This CDR3 region has 16 residues. This CDR3 is CASSWAGGTMNTEAFF. The DNA for the CDR3 is TGCGCCAGCAGCTGGGCGGGGGGTACCATGAACACTGAAGCTTTCTTT.

This clonotype was found a few times. This rearrangement joins TRBV6-5 to TRBJ2-7; a weak D match, TRBD1 (6 bases). Germline lookup yields CDR1 MNHEY and CDR2 SVGAGI. This CDR3 has 14 amino acids. Trimming took 5 bases from V and 5 from J, leaving 16 bases between them. CDR3 sequence: CASSQQGSWDEQYV. CDR3 DNA sequence: TGTGCCAGCAGTCAACAGGGTAGTTGGGACGAGCAGTACGTC.

The chain uses TRBV4-3 and TRBJ2-2; D may be TRBD2 (5 bases). Per the germline V gene, CDR1 is LGHNA and CDR2 is YSLEER. Trimming removed 0 bases at V and 5 bases at J, with 16 bases between. This CDR3 spans 17 amino acids. CDR3 coding DNA: TGCGCCAGCAGCCAAGAGTTGACTACCGGCCGAACCGGGGAGCTGTTTTTT. Residues: CASSQELTTGRTGELFF.

J is TRBJ2-7 and V is TRBV5-5, with 7 bases identical to TRBD1. The CDR3 contains 13 residues. Germline loops: CDR1 SGHKS, CDR2 YYEKEE (reference sequence). The V gene end was trimmed by 5 bases and the J gene end by 6 bases; junction bases not matched to a gene: 8. CDR3 amino acids: CASSPGQPAEQYF. CDR3 bases: TGTGCCAGCAGTCCGGGACAGCCAGCCGAGCAGTACTTC.

The gene calls are TRBV9 and TRBJ2-1; TRBD1 is a possible D gene (6 bases). The V and J ends lost 3 bases and 6 bases respectively, with 16 bases between them. There are 15 residues in the CDR3. Germline CDR1 SGDLS, CDR2 YYNGEE. CDR3 amino acids: CASSAQPGHPNEQFF. The CDR3, as DNA: TGTGCCAGCAGCGCACAACCGGGACACCCCAATGAGCAGTTCTTC.

V usage is TRBV5-1 and J usage is TRBJ2-5; D uncertain. Trimming left V 3 bases short and J 5 bases short, with 11 bases between. Germline assignment: CDR1 SGHRS and CDR2 YFSETQ. The CDR3 is made up of 13 amino acids. The CDR3 DNA reads as TGCGCCAGCAGCTCACTAACGGAGGAGACCCAGTACTTC. Translation gives CASSSLTEETQYF.

This clonotype has more than one count but fewer than ten. The chain employs TRBV4-3 and TRBJ1-1, with TRBD1 matching over 7 bases. The V gene end was trimmed by 4 bases and the J gene end by 4 bases; junction bases not matched to a gene: 6. Germline loops: CDR1 LGHNA, CDR2 YSLEER. This CDR3 is built from 14 residues. CDR3 amino acids: CASSPTGKSTEAFF. The CDR3 bases are TGCGCCAGCAGCCCGACAGGGAAAAGCACTGAAGCTTTCTTT.